This T cell receptor beta chain was captured in a study of blood T cell repertoires in COVID-19. Turning to the study itself: Collection of acute and convalescent COVID-19 samples took place in the United States, Italy and Spain. PBMCs, B-cell-depleted T cells, or T cells were the source of the cDNA or gDNA that made up the material.

V lost 6 bases and J 3 bases, leaving 14 bases between the germline ends. CDR1 is MNHEY, CDR2 SVGAGI, per germline. CDR3 length: 14 amino acids. As processed by the authors: Amplification of reference gene primers was used by the study to estimate nucleated cell counts. Produced via immunoSEQ multiplex PCR; TCRdb's table is partial and in-frame only. V, J and clone size are taken as reported in that table, and D and trimming were inferred from the DNA itself. The sample consists of around 100,000 clones, about nine tenths of them appearing once. The receptor was derived from a man younger than 30 with acute or convalescent COVID-19. The rearrangement joins TRBV6-5 to TRBJ1-2; D is possibly TRBD1 (6 bases). Sequencing was done on a sample of peripheral blood. The CDR3 DNA is TGTGCCAGCAGGCACCCCCCAGGGGACTATGGCTACACCTTC. Translated: CASRHPPGDYGYTF.